This T cell receptor (beta chain) was retrieved from a study of blood T cell repertoires in COVID-19. Sequencing used immunoSEQ multiplex PCR; TCRdb keeps in-frame clones, though not all of them. The sample yields a few hundred thousand clones, over 80% seen once. Germline-derived CDR1 and CDR2 are LGHNA and YSLEER. Germline trimming cut 4 bases from V and 1 base from J; bases unmatched to any gene: 3. The CDR3 runs 14 residues. Clinical histories supplied by participants themselves formed the basis of cohort assignment. In this sample, this clone turned up once. The chain carries TRBV4-3 and TRBJ2-5, with 7 bases fitting TRBD2. The sample consisted of PBMCs or T cells enriched from blood (not recorded which). This clonotype was obtained from a woman in her forties or fifties who had recovered from COVID-19. CDR3 sequence: CASSPRLAQETQYF. Written as DNA, the CDR3 is TGCGCCAGCAGCCCGAGACTAGCCCAAGAGACCCAGTACTTC.